This T cell receptor beta chain was documented in a study of shared clonotypes between healthy human individuals. Assay used: immunoSEQ multiplex PCR; TCRdb lists only in-frame clones, some missing. The sample holds 2 million to 3 million clones; roughly 93% are singletons and the top ten take 0.36%. CDR3 length: 13 residues. V lost 3 bases, J lost 5 bases, and 5 bases stayed unmatched. CDR1 is SQVTM and CDR2 is ANQGSEA in the germline V gene. The receptor was isolated from a man aged 18-30 years in good health. Some clones in this sample may be carry-over from other donors' samples. Sequencing used naive CD4+ T cells from PBMCs. Indicated subset: CD45RA+ positively selected. The rearrangement uses TRBV29-1 and TRBJ2-5; 8 positions match TRBD1. CDR3 protein: CSVDWQGAETQYF. The CDR3 DNA is TGCAGCGTTGACTGGCAGGGGGCGGAGACCCAGTACTTC.